This T cell receptor (beta chain) originates from a study of CD8 T cells in ankylosing spondylitis. CDR1 WNHNN and CDR2 SYGVQD come from the germline V gene (reference sequence). This CDR3 has 13 residues. Trimming cost V 4 bases and J 5 bases, with 12 bases left between them. Study-wide results and limits: Reported data indicate significant enrichment of disease-linked clones within matched ankylosing spondylitis synovial fluid. Clones linked with disease were CD8+ and fairly uncommon in the peripheral blood. It appeared that ankylosing spondylitis blood was characterized by a TCR beta motif of about 8 highly homologous variants. Reactive arthritis synovial fluid and blood were previously reported to contain some motif variants.

Quantitative 5'-RACE with molecular barcodes produced the TCR beta libraries. TCRdb re-analysed the 5' RACE reads in MiXCR, keeping a single row per CDR3 protein. The sample shows a few hundred thousand distinct CDR3 sequences, over 9.5% of them seen only once. This clonotype has ten or more counts. Antigen specificity is unknown. The TCR originated in a male donor with ankylosing spondylitis. This chain connects TRBV10-1 to TRBJ2-7; no clear D. Sequencing input: blood, either unsorted or a sorted T cell fraction (not recorded which). Here the CDR3 reads CASSGTLPNEQYF. The CDR3, as DNA: TGCGCCAGCAGTGGGACCCTACCAAACGAGCAGTACTTC.